The source of this T cell receptor (beta chain) is a study of T cell responses to AZD1222 COVID-19 vaccine. Regarding the study as a whole: Donors in the cohort were predominantly white British and more often female, and clonal diversity was possibly underestimated. Baseline serology detected seropositivity in only 5 to 7 AZD1222 recipients. The reported proportion of spike-specific TCRs targeting unmutated variant regions was nearly half.

Method: immunoSEQ multiplex PCR; TCRdb's copy keeps in-frame clones and lacks some. The data show some 130,000 clones, approximately 90% seen once. This clone has only one observation. What it recognizes is unknown. Germline V CDR1 and CDR2: SQVTM, ANQGSEA. The CDR3 sequence is 14 residues long. Trimming cost V 4 bases and J 0 bases, with 10 bases left between them. The source material was peripheral blood, sampled on day 0 of AZD1222 vaccination. The rearrangement links TRBV29-1 to TRBJ2-1, with unresolved D. The sequence was collected from an adult in good health. The CDR3 loop reads CSVVGWSSYNEQFF. CDR3 coding DNA: TGCAGCGTTGTGGGATGGAGCTCCTACAATGAGCAGTTCTTC.